This T cell receptor beta chain was captured in a study of T-cell reconstitution after alpha-beta-depleted transplantation in children. As it was prepared, the TCRbeta library received unique molecular identifiers. TCRdb re-analysed the PCR reads in MiXCR, keeping a single row per CDR3 protein. The sample lists 500,000 to 600,000 distinct CDR3 sequences, roughly 18% occurring once. This clonotype was seen many times. A read error may account for a junction end that differs from germline. The TCR was taken from a human donor who donated a stem cell graft to a child with acute lymphoblastic leukemia. Sequencing used PBMCs from the stem cell graft donor, obtained from the stem cell graft.

The CDR3 is CASSLAGTYNEQFF. In DNA, the CDR3 is TGTGCCAGCAGTTTAGCGGGAACCTACAATGAGCAGTTCTTC. This rearrangement joins TRBV5-1 to TRBJ2-1; TRBD2 matches 8 bases. Germline-derived CDR1 and CDR2 are SGHRS and YFSETQ. The CDR3 spans 14 residues.